A single sample is the source of the 19 T cell receptor beta chains below, sequenced in a study of blood T cell repertoires in COVID-19. Profiled with immunoSEQ multiplex PCR; TCRdb holds only in-frame clones, not every one. This table has around 73,000 clones, approximately 80% appearing once. Sequencing input: peripheral blood. Receptors were obtained from a man in his 70s with COVID-19, enrolled during active disease.

The rearrangement joins TRBV27 to TRBJ1-2; D remains ambiguous. V gave up 8 bases and J gave up 0 bases, with 16 bases separating them. The CDR3 contains 15 residues. The germline V gene encodes CDR1 MNHEY and CDR2 SMNVEV (reference sequence). Written as DNA, the CDR3 is TGTGCCAGCTCTCTAAGTCCGCTAACTAACTATGGCTACACCTTC. Translating gives CASSLSPLTNYGYTF.

This clone showed up just a few times. This rearrangement joins TRBV5-1 to TRBJ1-1, with D uncertain. Germline values: CDR1 SGHRS, CDR2 YFSETQ. The CDR3 has 13 amino acids. Trimming left V 5 bases short and J 3 bases short, with 11 bases between. The CDR3 nucleotides are TGCGCCAGCAGACGAGAGGACTACACTGAAGCTTTCTTT. The encoded protein is CASRREDYTEAFF.

CDR3 loop: CAWSVNSGNTIYF. CDR3 bases: TGTGCCTGGAGTGTTAACTCTGGAAACACCATATATTTT. The chain employs TRBV30 and TRBJ1-3; D unresolved. CDR1 is GTSNPN and CDR2 is SVGIG in the germline V gene (reference sequence). Trimming pared 0 bases from V and 0 bases from J, leaving 3 bases between. This CDR3 is built from 13 residues.

This chain joins TRBV27 and TRBJ1-5; 7 bases map to TRBD1. V lost 2 bases to trimming and J lost 7 bases; unmatched junction nucleotides: 11. This CDR3 contains 16 residues. Germline loops: CDR1 MNHEY, CDR2 SMNVEV (reference sequence). The CDR3 protein is CASSLTRSRGKQPQHF. CDR3 in DNA: TGTGCCAGCAGTTTAACCCGGTCCAGGGGGAAACAGCCCCAGCATTTT.

The chain's CDR3 is CASSSTHLAQAEQYF. CDR3 DNA sequence: TGTGCCAGCAGTTCGACCCACCTCGCGCAGGCCGAGCAGTACTTC. This chain uses TRBV6-2 or TRBV6-3 with TRBJ2-7; D is uncertain. This CDR3 region has 15 residues. V shed 4 bases and J shed 6 bases, with 19 bases lying between them. The germline CDR1 and CDR2 sequences are MNHEY and SVGEGT.

This rearrangement joins TRBV5-1 to TRBJ1-2; tentatively, D is TRBD1 (6 bases). The CDR3 consists of 14 residues. Germline values: CDR1 SGHRS, CDR2 YFSETQ. V lost 4 bases and J lost 4, with 14 bases in between. As DNA, the CDR3 is TGCGCCAGCAGCCCGAGGGGGGGAGGCTATGGCTACACCTTC. Its protein product is CASSPRGGGYGYTF. Drawing the rest from reference TRBV5-1 and TRBJ1-2, the complete variable domain is KAGVTQTPRYLIKTRGQQVTLSCSPISGHRSVSWYQQTPGQGLQFLFEYFSETQRNKGNFPGRFSGRQFSNSRSEMNVSTLELGDSALYLCASSPRGGGYGYTFGSGTRLTVV.

This sequence joins TRBV30 and TRBJ1-6; 7 positions match TRBD1. This CDR3 has 15 amino acids. Germline CDR1 reads GTSNPN; CDR2 reads SVGIG (reference sequence). V shed 3 bases, J shed 9 bases, and the junction held 11 bases outside the gene matches. In DNA form, the CDR3 reads TGTGCCTGGAGAACAGGGGCAGTCCCCTTTTCACCCCTCCACTTT. It specifies CAWRTGAVPFSPLHF.

This clone has only a few counts. The chain has TRBV19 and TRBJ2-2; the D gene is possibly TRBD1 (6 bases). This CDR3 region has 13 residues. V dropped 7 bases and J dropped 7 bases, with 13 bases sitting between them. Germline assignment: CDR1 LNHDA and CDR2 SQIVND (reference sequence). The CDR3 DNA reads TGTGCCAGTAAGAACAGGGAAGGCGGGGAGCTGTTTTTT. Protein: CASKNREGGELFF.

This CDR3 reads CAIMVTSGTGELFF. CDR3 in DNA: TGTGCCATCATGGTGACTAGCGGAACCGGGGAGCTGTTTTTT. The V and J genes are TRBV10-3 and TRBJ2-2, with 9 bases matching TRBD2. This CDR3 comprises 14 residues. Per germline, CDR1 ENHRY and CDR2 SYGVKD. V trimming: 7 bases; J trimming: 5 bases; junction bases outside the gene matches: 5.

CDR3 loop: CASSPGLAVRSYEQYF. CDR3 nucleotides: TGTGCCAGCAGCCCCGGATTGGCGGTCCGCTCCTACGAGCAGTACTTC. The chain combines TRBV7-2 with TRBJ2-7; D gene unclear. V lost 5 bases, J lost 0 bases, and 17 bases lay in between. CDR1 and CDR2 (germline): SGHTA, FQGNSA. This CDR3 comprises 16 residues.

The CDR3 nucleotides are TGCGCCAGCAGCTTGGATGCTAGCGGGATGGGAGAGACCCAGTACTTC. Protein product: CASSLDASGMGETQYF. The genes are TRBV5-1 and TRBJ2-5; 9 bases are a match to TRBD2. Germline CDR1 reads SGHRS; CDR2 reads YFSETQ. Losses at the gene ends were 0 bases for V and 4 bases for J; bases not matched to a gene: 7. This CDR3 is 16 amino acids long.

The chain uses TRBV7-2 and TRBJ1-1, with TRBD1 matching 8 bases. The ends lost 3 bases at V and 3 bases at J; junction bases unmatched: 0. Germline loops: CDR1 SGHTA, CDR2 FQGNSA. This CDR3 contains 13 residues. The CDR3 coding sequence is TGTGCCAGCAGCTTGGACAGGGACACTGAAGCTTTCTTT. Amino acids: CASSLDRDTEAFF.

The chain links TRBV7-9 to TRBJ2-7, with D maybe TRBD2 (5 bases). This CDR3 spans 15 amino acids. Trimming shortened V by 4 bases and J by 3 bases, and 16 bases separated the two germline ends. The V gene's germline CDR1 is SEHNR and CDR2 FQNEAQ (reference sequence). The CDR3 DNA sequence: TGTGCCAGCAGCTCCCTGGAGGTATCGAACTACGAGCAGTACTTC. It encodes CASSSLEVSNYEQYF.

The CDR3, as DNA: TGTGCCAGCAGTGAATCAGGGACTTTGGGATATGAGCAGTTCTTC. Translation: CASSESGTLGYEQFF. V and J are TRBV6-1 and TRBJ2-1, with a weak D call TRBD2 (6 bases). From germline, CDR1 is MNHNS and CDR2 SASEGT. The CDR3 totals 15 residues. Trimming removed 2 bases at V and 8 bases at J, with 16 bases between.

This sequence joins TRBV21-1 and TRBJ1-1; the table's D call, TRBD1, has no DNA check behind it. TRBV21-1 is flagged as a pseudogene. The CDR3 is 15 amino acids. The CDR3 region is CASSRDRGVNTEAFF. CDR3 sequence (DNA): TGTGCCAGCAGCAGGGACAGGGGGGTGAACACTGAAGCTTTCTTT.

This clone was seen a few times. The chain carries TRBV29-1 and TRBJ1-5; 8 bases are a match to TRBD1. This CDR3 region has 12 residues. The J segment lost 4 bases and the V segment lost 6 bases, leaving 2 bases of the junction unmatched. The germline CDR1 and CDR2 sequences are SQVTM and ANQGSEA. This chain's CDR3 is CSVGTGNQPQHF. The CDR3 DNA sequence: TGCAGCGTAGGGACAGGTAATCAGCCCCAGCATTTT. Full variable domain (outside the CDR3, taken from reference TRBV29-1 and TRBJ1-5): SAVISQKPSRDICQRGTSLTIQCQVDSQVTMMFWYRQQPGQSLTLIATANQGSEATYESGFVIDKFPISRPNLTFSTLTVSNMSPEDSSIYLCSVGTGNQPQHFGDGTRLSIL.

The V and J genes are TRBV23-1 and TRBJ1-2; no reliable D call. TRBV23-1 is annotated as an ORF whose role is uncertain. V was shortened by 5 bases and J by 2 bases, with 15 bases between the two germline ends. CDR3 size: 15 residues. The chain's CDR3 is CASSSSRAGNYGYTF. DNA for the CDR3: TGCGCCAGCAGTTCTTCAAGGGCGGGGAACTATGGCTACACCTTC.

This chain links TRBV28 with TRBJ2-3, with 10 bases matching TRBD1. After removal of 7 bases from V and 1 base from J, the junction contained 11 bases not matched to a gene. The CDR3 is 17 amino acids. Germline V gene data show CDR1 as MDHEN and CDR2 as SYDVKM. The CDR3 region is CASTSTGGNRGTDTQYF. CDR3 nucleotides: TGTGCCAGCACCTCGACAGGGGGCAACCGTGGCACAGATACGCAGTATTTT. The whole variable domain, remainder taken from reference TRBV28 and TRBJ2-3, is DVKVTQSSRYLVKRTGEKVFLECVQDMDHENMFWYRQDPGLGLRLIYFSYDVKMKEKGDIPEGYSVSREKKERFSLILESASTNQTSMYLCASTSTGGNRGTDTQYFGPGTRLTVL.

Comment on this clone: The junction differs from germline at one of its ends, possibly a read error. The chain couples TRBV7-2 to TRBJ1-1; D ambiguous. Germline V gene lookup returns CDR1 SGHTA and CDR2 FQGNSA. This CDR3 spans 13 amino acids. DNA for the CDR3: TGTGCCAGCAGCTCACAGATGAAGACTGAAGCTTTCTTT. It yields the protein CASSSQMKTEAFF.